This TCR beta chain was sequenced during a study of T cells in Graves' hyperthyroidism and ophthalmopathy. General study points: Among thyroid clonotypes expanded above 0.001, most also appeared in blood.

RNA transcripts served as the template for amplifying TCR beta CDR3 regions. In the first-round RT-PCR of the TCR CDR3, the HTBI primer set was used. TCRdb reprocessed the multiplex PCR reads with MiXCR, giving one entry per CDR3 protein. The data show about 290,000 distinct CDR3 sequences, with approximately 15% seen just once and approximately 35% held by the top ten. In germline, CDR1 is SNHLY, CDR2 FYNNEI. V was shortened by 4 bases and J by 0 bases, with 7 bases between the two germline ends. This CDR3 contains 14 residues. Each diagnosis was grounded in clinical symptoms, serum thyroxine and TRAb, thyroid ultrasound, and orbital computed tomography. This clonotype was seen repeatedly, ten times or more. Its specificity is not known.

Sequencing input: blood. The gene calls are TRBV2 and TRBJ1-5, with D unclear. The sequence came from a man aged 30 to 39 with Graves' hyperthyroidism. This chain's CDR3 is CASSVGDSNQPQHF. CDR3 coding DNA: TGTGCCAGCAGTGTTGGGGATAGCAATCAGCCCCAGCATTTT. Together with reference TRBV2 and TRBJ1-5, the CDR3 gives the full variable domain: EPEVTQTPSHQVTQMGQEVILRCVPISNHLYFYWYRQILGQKVEFLVSFYNNEISEKSEIFDDQFSVERPDGSNFTLKIRSTKLEDSAMYFCASSVGDSNQPQHFGDGTRLSIL.